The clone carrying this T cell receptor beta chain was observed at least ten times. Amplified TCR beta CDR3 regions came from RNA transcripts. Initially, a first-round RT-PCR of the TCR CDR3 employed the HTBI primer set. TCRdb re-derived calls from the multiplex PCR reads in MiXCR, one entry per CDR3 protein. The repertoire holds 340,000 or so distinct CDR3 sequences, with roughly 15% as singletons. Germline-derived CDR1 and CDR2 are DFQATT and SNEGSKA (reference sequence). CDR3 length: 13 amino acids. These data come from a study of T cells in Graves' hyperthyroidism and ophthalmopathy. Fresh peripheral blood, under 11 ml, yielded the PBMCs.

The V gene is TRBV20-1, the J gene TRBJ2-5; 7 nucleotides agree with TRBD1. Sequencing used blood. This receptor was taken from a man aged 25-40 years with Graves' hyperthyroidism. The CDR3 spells CSPYWDSKETQYF. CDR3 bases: TGCAGCCCATATTGGGACAGTAAAGAGACCCAGTACTTC.